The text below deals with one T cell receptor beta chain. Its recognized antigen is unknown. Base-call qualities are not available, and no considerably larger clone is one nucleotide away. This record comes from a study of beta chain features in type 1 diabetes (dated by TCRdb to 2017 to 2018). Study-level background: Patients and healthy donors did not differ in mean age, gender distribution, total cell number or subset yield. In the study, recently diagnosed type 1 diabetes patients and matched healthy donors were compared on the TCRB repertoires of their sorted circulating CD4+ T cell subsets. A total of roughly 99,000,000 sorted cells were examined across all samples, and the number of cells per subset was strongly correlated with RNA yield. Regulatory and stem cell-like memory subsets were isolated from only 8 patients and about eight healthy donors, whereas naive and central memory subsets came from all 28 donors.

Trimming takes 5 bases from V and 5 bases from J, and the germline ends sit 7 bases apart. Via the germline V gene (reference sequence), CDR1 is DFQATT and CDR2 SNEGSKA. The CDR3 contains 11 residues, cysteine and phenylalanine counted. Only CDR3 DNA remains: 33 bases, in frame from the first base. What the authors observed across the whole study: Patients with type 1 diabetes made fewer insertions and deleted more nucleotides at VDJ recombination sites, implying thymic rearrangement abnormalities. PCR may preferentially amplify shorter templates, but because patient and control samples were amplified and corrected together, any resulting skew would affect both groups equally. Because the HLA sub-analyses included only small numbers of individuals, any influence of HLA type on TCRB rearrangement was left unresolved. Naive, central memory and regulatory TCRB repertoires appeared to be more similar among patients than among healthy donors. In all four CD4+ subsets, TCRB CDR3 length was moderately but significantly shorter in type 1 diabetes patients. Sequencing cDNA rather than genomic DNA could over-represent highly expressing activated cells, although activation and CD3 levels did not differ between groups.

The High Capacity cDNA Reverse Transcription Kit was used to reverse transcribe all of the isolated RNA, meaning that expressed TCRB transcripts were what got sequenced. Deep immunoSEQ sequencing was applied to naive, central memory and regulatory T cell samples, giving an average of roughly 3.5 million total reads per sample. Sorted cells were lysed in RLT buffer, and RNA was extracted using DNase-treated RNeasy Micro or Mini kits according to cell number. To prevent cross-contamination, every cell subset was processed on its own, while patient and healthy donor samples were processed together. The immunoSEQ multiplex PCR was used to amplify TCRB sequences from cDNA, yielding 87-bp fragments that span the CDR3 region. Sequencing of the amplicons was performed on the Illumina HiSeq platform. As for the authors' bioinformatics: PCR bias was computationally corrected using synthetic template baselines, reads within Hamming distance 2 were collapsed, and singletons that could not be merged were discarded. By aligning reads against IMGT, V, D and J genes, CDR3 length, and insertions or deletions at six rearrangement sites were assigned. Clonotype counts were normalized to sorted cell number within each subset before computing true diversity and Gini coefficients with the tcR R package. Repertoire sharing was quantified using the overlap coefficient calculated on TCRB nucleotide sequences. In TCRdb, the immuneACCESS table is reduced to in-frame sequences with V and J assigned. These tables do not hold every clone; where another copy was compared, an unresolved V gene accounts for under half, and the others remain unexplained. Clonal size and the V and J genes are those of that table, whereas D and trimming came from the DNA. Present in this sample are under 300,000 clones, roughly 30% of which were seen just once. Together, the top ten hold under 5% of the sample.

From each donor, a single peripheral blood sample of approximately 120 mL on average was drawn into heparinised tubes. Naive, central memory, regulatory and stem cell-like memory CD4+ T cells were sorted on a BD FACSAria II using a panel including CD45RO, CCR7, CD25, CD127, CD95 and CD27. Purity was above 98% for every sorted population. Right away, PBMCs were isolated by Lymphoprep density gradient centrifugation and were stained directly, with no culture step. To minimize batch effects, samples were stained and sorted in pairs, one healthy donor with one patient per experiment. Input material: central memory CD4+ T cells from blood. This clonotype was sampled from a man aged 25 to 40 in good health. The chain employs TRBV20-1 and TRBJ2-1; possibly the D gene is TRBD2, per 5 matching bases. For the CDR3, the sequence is CSAREHNEQFF. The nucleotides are TGCAGTGCTCGGGAACACAATGAGCAGTTCTTC.